The sequence of this TCR beta chain was determined in a study of early stage breast cancer tumors. Method: immunoSEQ multiplex PCR; TCRdb's copy keeps in-frame clones and lacks some. Of 70,000 or so clones detected, 80% appear once; the ten largest clones hold approximately 4.5%. Of note for this clone: This sample includes further DNA sequences coding for the same CDR3.

Sequenced: blood. The receptor was derived from a person between 35 and 49 years old with breast cancer.

For the CDR3, the DNA is TGTGCCAGCAGTTATACTGAAGCTTTCTTT. Its protein product is CASSYTEAFF. V is TRBV6-6 and J is TRBJ1-1, with D unclear. CDR3 length: 10 amino acids. CDR1 is MNHNY, CDR2 SVGAGI, per germline (reference sequence). Trimming removed 3 bases from V and 5 bases from J, with 1 base in between.